This T cell receptor (beta chain) was recovered during a study of shared clonotypes between healthy human individuals. The study, taken as a whole, reports: Around 5.4% of naive CD4 clonotypes were common to a handful of donors.

The DNA input per sorted-subset replicate PCR was 200 ng, corresponding to around 30,000 T cell genomes. Using immunoSEQ multiplex PCR, the repertoire was profiled, and TCRdb retains in-frame clones only, with some absent. The data contain 850,000 to 1,200,000 clones, roughly 70% of them singletons. All donors were Caucasian adults living in Nashville, Tennessee. V lost 6 bases to trimming and J lost 5 bases; unmatched junction nucleotides: 7. CDR1 is MNHNY, CDR2 SVGAGI, per germline (reference sequence). This CDR3 is built from 14 residues. This clone was counted a single time. Its target is not known.

This sequence joins TRBV6-6 and TRBJ1-5; TRBD1 matches at 7 bases. Sequences were obtained from memory CD4+ T cells sorted from blood. Specified subset: CD45RA-negative fraction. The sequence was obtained from a young man in good health. Here the CDR3 reads CASSYTGADQPQHF. In DNA, the CDR3 is TGTGCCAGCAGCTATACAGGGGCCGATCAGCCCCAGCATTTT.